Detailed here is one TCR beta chain. Between the trimmed V and J ends, which lost 8 bases and 8 bases, there was a span of 25 bases. The germline V gene encodes CDR1 SGHNT and CDR2 YYREEE (reference sequence). The CDR3 is 15 amino acids. The protocol was immunoSEQ multiplex PCR, while the TCRdb copy is restricted to in-frame clones and leaves out a portion. This table has under 350,000 clones, around 86% appearing once. This record belongs to a study of blood T cell repertoires in COVID-19. Study as a whole: PBMCs, B-cell-depleted T cells, or T cells provided the cDNA or gDNA that made up the material.

V is TRBV5-4 and J is TRBJ1-2; D is possibly TRBD1 (6 bases). This clonotype was obtained from a man aged 25-40 years who had recovered from COVID-19. The sample taken for sequencing was PBMCs or T cells enriched from blood (not recorded which). CDR3 in amino acids: CASTSRRGGGFGYTF. Written as DNA, the CDR3 is TGTGCCAGTACCAGCCGAAGGGGGGGAGGCTTCGGCTACACCTTC.